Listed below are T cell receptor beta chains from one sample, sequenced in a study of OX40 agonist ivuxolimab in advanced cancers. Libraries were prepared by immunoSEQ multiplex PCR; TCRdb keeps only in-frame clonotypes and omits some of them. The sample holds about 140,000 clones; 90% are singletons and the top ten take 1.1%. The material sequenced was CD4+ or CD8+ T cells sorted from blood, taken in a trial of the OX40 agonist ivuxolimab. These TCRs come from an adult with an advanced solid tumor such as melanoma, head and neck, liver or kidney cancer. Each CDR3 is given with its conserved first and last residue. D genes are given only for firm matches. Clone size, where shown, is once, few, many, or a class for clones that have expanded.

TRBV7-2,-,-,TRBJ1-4,TGTGCCAGCAGCTCCGGGGGGGGCCTGGAAAAACTGTTTTTT,CASSSGGGLEKLFF
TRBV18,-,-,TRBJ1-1,TGTGCCAGCTCACCAGGGTTTGGGACTGAAGCTTTCTTT,CASSPGFGTEAFF
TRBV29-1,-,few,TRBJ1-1,TGCAGCGTTCTACCCCTACAGGGAAGGACTGAAGCTTTCTTT,CSVLPLQGRTEAFF
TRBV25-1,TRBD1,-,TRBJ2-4,TGTGCCAGCAGCCCCACGAAGGGGGCCTCTTCTCGTGCCATTCAGTACTTC,CASSPTKGASSRAIQYF
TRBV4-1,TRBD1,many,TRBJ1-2,TGCGCCAGCAGCCAGACGGACAGGGGGCACGATGGCTACACCTTC,CASSQTDRGHDGYTF
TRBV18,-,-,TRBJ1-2,TGTGCCAGCTCACCAAGAGGGAAGGGCTATGGCTACACCTTC,CASSPRGKGYGYTF
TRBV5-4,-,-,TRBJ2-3,TGTGCCAGCAGCTTGGTATCCTCAGGTGGCGATACGCAGTATTTT,CASSLVSSGGDTQYF
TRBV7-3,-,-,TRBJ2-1,TGTGCCAGCAGCCCAATCGACGGCCGCGGGGTTGTCAATGAGCAGTTCTTC,CASSPIDGRGVVNEQFF
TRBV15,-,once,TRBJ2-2,TGTGCCACCAGCAGAGGGGATTCCACCGGGGAGCTGTTTTTT,CATSRGDSTGELFF
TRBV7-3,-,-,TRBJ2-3,TGTGCCAGCAGCTTAACCGCAAGCACAGATACGCAGTATTTT,CASSLTASTDTQYF
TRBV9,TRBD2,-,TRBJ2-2,TGTGCCAGCAGCGTAGCCTCGGCGGGAGGGCCGCACGGGGAGCTGTTTTTT,CASSVASAGGPHGELFF
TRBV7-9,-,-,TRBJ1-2,TGTGCCAGCAGCTTCGCCCAAGGGGATGGCTACACCTTC,CASSFAQGDGYTF
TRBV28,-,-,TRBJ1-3,TGTGCCAGCAGTCTTTACAGAGGCGCCGGAAACACCATATATTTT,CASSLYRGAGNTIYF
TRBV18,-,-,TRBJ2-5,TGTGCCAGCTCCCCGAGGCAGTCCCAAGAGACCCAGTACTTC,CASSPRQSQETQYF
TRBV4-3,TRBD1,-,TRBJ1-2,TGCGCCAGCAGCGCCGGGACAGGGAGTATTTTAGGCTACACCTTC,CASSAGTGSILGYTF
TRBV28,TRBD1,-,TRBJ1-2,TGTGCCAGCCGCCAGGGGGGGGCCGAGAGTGGCTACACCTTC,CASRQGGAESGYTF
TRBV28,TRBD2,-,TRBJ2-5,TGTGCCAGCAGTCAGAGCGGTAGGAAGCGGGACCGGTCCAAGACCCAGTACTTC,CASSQSGRKRDRSKTQYF
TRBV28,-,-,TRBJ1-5,TGTGCCAGCTCCAGGGATGGCAATCAGCCCCAGCATTTT,CASSRDGNQPQHF
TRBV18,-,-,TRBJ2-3,TGTGCCAGCTCACCACTCGGGGAAACAGATACGCAGTATTTT,CASSPLGETDTQYF
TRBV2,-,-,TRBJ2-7,TGTGCCAGCAGTGAAGATAGGGGGTCCGAGCAGTACTTC,CASSEDRGSEQYF
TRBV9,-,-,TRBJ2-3,TGTGCCAGCAGCGTAGAAGCAGGTTCTAGCACAGATACGCAGTATTTT,CASSVEAGSSTDTQYF
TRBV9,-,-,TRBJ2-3,TGTGCCAGCAGCGAAGAGGAAGATACGCAGTATTTT,CASSEEEDTQYF
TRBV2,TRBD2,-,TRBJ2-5,TGTGCCAGCACGCGGACTAGCGGTGCCCAAGAGACCCAGTACTTC,CASTRTSGAQETQYF
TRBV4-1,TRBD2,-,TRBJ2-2,TGCGCCAGCAGACCCGTCGGGACTAGCGGGAGTTGGGGCACCGGGGAGCTGTTTTTT,CASRPVGTSGSWGTGELFF
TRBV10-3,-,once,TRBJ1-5,TGTGCCATCAGTGAAGGGAATTCGGGCAATCAGCCCCAGCATTTT,CAISEGNSGNQPQHF
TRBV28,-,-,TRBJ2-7,TGTGCCAGCAGTTTTAAGGACAGACCCTTTTACGAGCAGTACTTC,CASSFKDRPFYEQYF
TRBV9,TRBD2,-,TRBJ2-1,TGTGCCAGCAGCGTCGGGACTAGCGGGACCTACAATGAGCAGTTCTTC,CASSVGTSGTYNEQFF
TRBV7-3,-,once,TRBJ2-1,TGTGCCAGCAGCTTAGACAGAAGCTCCTACAATGAGCAGTTCTTC,CASSLDRSSYNEQFF
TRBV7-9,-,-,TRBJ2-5,TGTGCCAGCAGCCCCCGTAGCGGCCAAGAGACCCAGTACTTC,CASSPRSGQETQYF
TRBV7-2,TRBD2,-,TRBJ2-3,TGTGCCAGCAGCAGGGGAGGGGTTGGGACAGATACGCAGTATTTT,CASSRGGVGTDTQYF
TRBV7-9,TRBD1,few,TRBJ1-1,TGTGCCAGCAGCTCGGGACAGAGGAACACTGAAGCTTTCTTT,CASSSGQRNTEAFF
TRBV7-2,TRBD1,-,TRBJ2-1,TGTGCCAGCAGCTTAGGACAGGGCTCCTTCTACAATGAGCAGTTCTTC,CASSLGQGSFYNEQFF
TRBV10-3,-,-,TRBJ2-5,TGTGCCATCAGTCCAGGGGTCCAAGAGACCCAGTACTTC,CAISPGVQETQYF
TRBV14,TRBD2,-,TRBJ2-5,TGTGCCAGCAGTCACGGGGGGGCCTCCCAAGAGACCCAGTACTTC,CASSHGGASQETQYF
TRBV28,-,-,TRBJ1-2,TGTGCCAGCAGCCTTGGGCAGACCCACTATGGCTACACCTTC,CASSLGQTHYGYTF
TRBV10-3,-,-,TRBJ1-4,TGTGCCATCAGTGAGTCAGTATCTGATGAAAAACTGTTTTTT,CAISESVSDEKLFF
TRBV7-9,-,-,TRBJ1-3,TGTGCCAGCAGCTTACCAGGAAACACCATATATTTT,CASSLPGNTIYF
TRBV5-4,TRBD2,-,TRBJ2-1,TGTGCCAGCAGCATGGGGACTACAAATGAGCAGTTCTTC,CASSMGTTNEQFF
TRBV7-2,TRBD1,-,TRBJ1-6,TGTGCCAGCAGCTTCGACAGGGGAGGTTCACCCCTCCACTTT,CASSFDRGGSPLHF
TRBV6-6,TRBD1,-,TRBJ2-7,TGTGCCAGCAGTTTCCTGACAGGGTCACACCCTTACGAGCAGTACTTC,CASSFLTGSHPYEQYF
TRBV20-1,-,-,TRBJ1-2,TGCAGTGCTGGGCCCCGGGAAGGCTACACCTTC,CSAGPREGYTF
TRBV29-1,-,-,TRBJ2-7,TGCAGCGTACATACAGGGACCTACGAGCAGTACTTC,CSVHTGTYEQYF
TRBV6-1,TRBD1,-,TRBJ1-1,TGTGCCAGCAGCTCGGGACAGGAGGTCACTGAAGCTTTCTTT,CASSSGQEVTEAFF
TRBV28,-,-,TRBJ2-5,TGTGCCAGCAGTTTGTCCAGCGAAGAGACCCAGTACTTC,CASSLSSEETQYF
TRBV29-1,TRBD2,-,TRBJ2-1,TGCAGCGCCTGGGGACTAGCGGAACATCCGAACAATGAGCAGTTCTTC,CSAWGLAEHPNNEQFF
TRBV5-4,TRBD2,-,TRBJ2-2,TGTGCCAGCAGCTTGGGACTAGCGGGAGTTAACACCGGGGAGCTGTTTTTT,CASSLGLAGVNTGELFF
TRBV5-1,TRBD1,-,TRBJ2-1,TGCGCCAGCAGCTTGCCAAATAGGGGGCTGGGGGAATACAATGAGCAGTTCTTC,CASSLPNRGLGEYNEQFF
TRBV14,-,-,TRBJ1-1,TGTGCCAGCAGCCGAGATTCAGGGGCGGCTTTCTTT,CASSRDSGAAFF